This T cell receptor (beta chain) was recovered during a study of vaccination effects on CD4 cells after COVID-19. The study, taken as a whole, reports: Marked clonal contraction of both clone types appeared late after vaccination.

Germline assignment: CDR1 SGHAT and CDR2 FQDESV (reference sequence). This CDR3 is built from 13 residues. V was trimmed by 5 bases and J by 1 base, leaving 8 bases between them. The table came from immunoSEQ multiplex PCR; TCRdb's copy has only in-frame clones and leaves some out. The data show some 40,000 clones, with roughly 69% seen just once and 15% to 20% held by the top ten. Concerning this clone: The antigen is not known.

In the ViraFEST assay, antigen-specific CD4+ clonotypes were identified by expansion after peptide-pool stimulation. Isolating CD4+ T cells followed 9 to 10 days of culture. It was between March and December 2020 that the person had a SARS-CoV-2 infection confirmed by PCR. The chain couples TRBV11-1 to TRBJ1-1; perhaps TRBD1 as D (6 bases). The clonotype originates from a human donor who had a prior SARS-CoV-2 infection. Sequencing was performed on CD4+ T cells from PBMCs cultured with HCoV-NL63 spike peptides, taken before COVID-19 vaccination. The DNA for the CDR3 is TGTGCCAGCAGCGCGGACAGGAACACTGAAGCTTTCTTT. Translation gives CASSADRNTEAFF. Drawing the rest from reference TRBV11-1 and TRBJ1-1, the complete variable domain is EAEVAQSPRYKITEKSQAVAFWCDPISGHATLYWYRQILGQGPELLVQFQDESVVDDSQLPKDRFSAERLKGVDSTLKIQPAELGDSAMYLCASSADRNTEAFFGQGTRLTVV.